These 11 T cell receptor beta chains originate from one sample sequenced in a study of T cells after yellow fever vaccination. TCRdb redid the calling of the 5' RACE reads with MiXCR, one entry per CDR3 protein. The sample carries about 120,000 distinct CDR3 sequences, about 6.8% recorded once. The sequencing used CD4+ T cells sorted from PBMCs, collected about 49 days after the first yellow fever vaccination. These receptors all come from a man between 18 and 29 years old who received the YFV17D yellow fever vaccine.

This clonotype was picked up a small number of times. The CDR3 coding sequence is TGCAGCGTTGATGGGCAGGGAAGCACAGATACGCAGTATTTT. Protein sequence: CSVDGQGSTDTQYF. This chain connects TRBV29-1 to TRBJ2-3, with D perhaps matching TRBD1 (5 bases). Trimming pared 3 bases from V and 0 bases from J, leaving 10 bases between. This CDR3 has 14 residues. CDR1 and CDR2 (germline): SQVTM, ANQGSEA.

There are many counts of this clonotype. The chain joins TRBV4-1 to TRBJ2-7, with D unclear. The CDR3 length is 15 residues. Germline values: CDR1 MGHRA, CDR2 YSYEKL. Trimming left V 0 bases short and J 0 bases short, with 9 bases between. CDR3 nucleotide sequence: TGCGCCAGCAGCCAAGATGTACTGAACTCCTACGAGCAGTACGTC. Translation: CASSQDVLNSYEQYV.

This clonotype was recorded at least ten times. The chain couples TRBV7-2 to TRBJ2-3; TRBD2 is a possible D gene (7 bases). The CDR3 is 17 residues long. V lost 7 bases to trimming and J lost 0 bases, with 20 bases between them. Germline CDR1 is SGHTA and CDR2 is FQGNSA. The CDR3 sequence is CASTKGGGALSTDTQYF. DNA of the CDR3: TGTGCCAGCACGAAGGGTGGGGGGGCCCTAAGCACAGATACGCAGTATTTT. Full variable domain (rest looked up from reference TRBV7-2 and TRBJ2-3): GAGVSQSPSNKVTEKGKDVELRCDPISGHTALYWYRQSLGQGLEFLIYFQGNSAPDKSGLPSDRFSAERTGGSVSTLTIQRTQQEDSAVYLCASTKGGGALSTDTQYFGPGTRLTVL.

The rearrangement links TRBV7-9 to TRBJ2-3; 8 bases are shared with TRBD1. The CDR3 consists of 12 residues. The J segment lost 14 bases and the V segment lost 5 bases, leaving 9 bases of the junction unmatched. Germline V gene data show CDR1 as SEHNR and CDR2 as FQNEAQ (reference sequence). CDR3 amino acids: CASSPSGQEGYF. The CDR3 region has the DNA TGTGCCAGCAGCCCGTCGGGACAGGAGGGGTATTTT.

This clonotype has ten or more counts. This chain links TRBV25-1 with TRBJ2-1; no definite D call. The CDR3 extends over 15 amino acids. Looked up from germline, CDR1 is MGHDK and CDR2 is SYGVNS. V was shortened by 2 bases and J by 1 base, with 9 bases between the two germline ends. CDR3 region: CASSEGPISYNEQFF. The CDR3 coding sequence is TGTGCCAGCAGTGAAGGACCGATATCCTACAATGAGCAGTTCTTC.

This clonotype was seen repeatedly, ten times or more. V usage is TRBV10-3 and J usage is TRBJ2-1; D might be TRBD1 (5 bases). The V gene's germline CDR1 is ENHRY and CDR2 SYGVKD. Trimming took off 9 bases at V and 9 bases at J, with 12 bases between the two ends. There are 11 residues in the CDR3. CDR3 DNA: TGTGCCATTGACAGTTTCGGTGAGCAGTTCTTC. Its protein is CAIDSFGEQFF.

In this sample, this clonotype turned up many times. The chain recombines TRBV24-1 with TRBJ2-3; D may be TRBD1 (6 bases). The V and J ends lost 3 bases and 4 bases respectively, with 19 bases between them. CDR1 and CDR2 (germline): KGHDR, SFDVKD. This CDR3 comprises 17 residues. In nucleotides, the CDR3 is TGTGCCACCAGTGATCGTTGGACAGCGCGGAGCCCAGATACGCAGTATTTT. Encoded protein: CATSDRWTARSPDTQYF.

This clonotype was observed many times. This chain links TRBV20-1 with TRBJ1-1, with D possibly matching TRBD1 (5 bases). CDR3 length equals 14 residues. The germline V gene has CDR1 DFQATT and CDR2 SNEGSKA (reference sequence). Between the trimmed V and J ends, which lost 0 bases and 1 base, there was a span of 9 bases. CDR3: CSARDPGGNTEAFF. Written as DNA, the CDR3 is TGCAGTGCTAGAGACCCCGGGGGGAACACTGAAGCTTTCTTT.

This clonotype was seen repeatedly, ten times or more. The rearrangement joins TRBV4-2 to TRBJ2-1; no firm D call. V lost 4 bases and J 0 bases, leaving 16 bases between the germline ends. The CDR3 contains 17 residues. Germline-derived CDR1 and CDR2 are LGHNA and YNFKEQ. CDR3 bases: TGTGCCAGCAGCCGACGATCGGGCTTGAGCTCCTACAATGAGCAGTTCTTC. Encoded protein: CASSRRSGLSSYNEQFF.

This clonotype was detected ten times or more. V gene TRBV15 combines with J gene TRBJ2-4; D gene ambiguous. The V gene's germline CDR1 is LNHNV and CDR2 YYDKDF (reference sequence). V lost 5 bases and J lost 7, with 18 bases in between. The CDR3 contains 15 residues. CDR3: CATSGNTASRNIQYF. The CDR3 nucleotides read TGTGCCACCAGCGGAAACACAGCCTCGAGGAACATTCAGTACTTC.

This clonotype came up many times. The chain uses TRBV6-1 and TRBJ2-4, with a weak D call TRBD1 (5 bases). Germline V gene sequence: CDR1 MNHNS, CDR2 SASEGT. This CDR3 spans 16 amino acids. Trimming removed 6 bases from V and 3 bases from J, with 18 bases in between. This CDR3 reads CASSQLGKGNKNIQYF. CDR3 DNA: TGTGCCAGCAGCCAACTGGGGAAGGGGAACAAAAACATTCAGTACTTC.